These 26 T cell receptor beta chains came from one sample sequenced in a study of OX40 agonist ivuxolimab in advanced cancers. TCRdb keeps only in-frame clones here, not all; method: immunoSEQ multiplex PCR. This table holds about 100,000 clones, roughly 88% found once. The sample consisted of CD4+ or CD8+ T cells sorted from blood, taken in a trial of the OX40 agonist ivuxolimab. The receptors were gathered from an adult with an advanced solid tumor such as melanoma, head and neck, liver or kidney cancer.

The CDR3, as DNA: TGTGCCTGGGCGACCCCTGGGGCCAACGTCCTGACTTTC. Encoded protein: CAWATPGANVLTF. The V and J genes are TRBV30 and TRBJ2-6; the D is unclear. This CDR3 region has 13 residues. Germline V CDR1 and CDR2: GTSNPN, SVGIG (reference sequence). V shed 5 bases and J shed 2 bases, with 7 bases lying between them.

The gene calls are TRBV7-3 and TRBJ2-2, with a possible D match to TRBD2 (6 bases). V lost 2 bases to trimming and J lost 4 bases, with 8 bases between them. From germline, CDR1 is SGHTA and CDR2 FQGTGA. CDR3 length: 14 residues. CDR3 region: CASSLGRGTGELFF. CDR3 sequence (DNA): TGTGCCAGCAGCTTAGGGCGGGGCACCGGGGAGCTGTTTTTT.

The table lists this clone with a count of one. This chain links TRBV7-9 with TRBJ2-5; D may match TRBD1 or TRBD2 (5 bases each). V dropped 5 bases and J dropped 0 bases, with 16 bases sitting between them. This CDR3 is built from 16 residues. The V gene's germline CDR1 is SEHNR and CDR2 FQNEAQ (reference sequence). In DNA form, the CDR3 reads TGTGCCAGCAGCCCACCGGGGCGGCCCGACCAAGAGACCCAGTACTTC. As protein: CASSPPGRPDQETQYF.

The chain combines TRBV6-1 with TRBJ1-1; D call uncertain. Germline V gene sequence: CDR1 MNHNS, CDR2 SASEGT. Trimming shortened V by 2 bases and J by 6 bases, and 4 bases separated the two germline ends. The CDR3 loop spans 11 amino acids. The CDR3 DNA reads TGTGCCAGCAGTGAACTCTCTGAAGCTTTCTTT. This encodes CASSELSEAFF.

The chain employs TRBV19 and TRBJ1-2; no clear D. Germline V gene data show CDR1 as LNHDA and CDR2 as SQIVND (reference sequence). The CDR3 loop spans 14 amino acids. The ends were cut back, 0 bases at V and 2 bases at J, with 7 bases in the middle. Here the CDR3 DNA reads TGTGCCAGTAGTATAGAAGGCCTCAACTATGGCTACACCTTC. Its translation is CASSIEGLNYGYTF.

The V gene is TRBV14, the J gene TRBJ2-3; 10 nucleotides agree with TRBD2. Per the germline V gene, CDR1 is SGHDN and CDR2 is FVKESK. The J segment lost 0 bases and the V segment lost 0 bases, leaving 3 bases of the junction unmatched. The CDR3 is 17 residues long. In DNA, the CDR3 is TGTGCCAGCAGCCAAGATCTAGCGGGAGCTAGCACAGATACGCAGTATTTT. Encoded protein: CASSQDLAGASTDTQYF. Variable domain in full (rest from reference TRBV14 and TRBJ2-3): EAGVTQFPSHSVIEKGQTVTLRCDPISGHDNLYWYRRVMGKEIKFLLHFVKESKQDESGMPNNRFLAERTGGTYSTLKVQPAELEDSGVYFCASSQDLAGASTDTQYFGPGTRLTVL.

This chain links TRBV7-3 with TRBJ2-3, with 10 nucleotides matching TRBD2. This CDR3 has 16 residues. Germline V gives CDR1 SGHTA, CDR2 FQGTGA. With 2 bases clipped from V and 1 base from J, the junction kept 3 bases outside the gene matches. CDR3 residues: CASSLGLADGTDTQYF. In DNA form, the CDR3 reads TGTGCCAGCAGCTTAGGACTAGCGGATGGCACAGATACGCAGTATTTT.

The gene calls are TRBV6-4 and TRBJ2-3; 7 nucleotides align to TRBD1. Germline-derived CDR1 and CDR2 are MRHNA and SNTAGT. This CDR3 is built from 14 residues. V lost 6 bases, J lost 5 bases, and 8 bases stayed unmatched. The CDR3 is CASRRGLAGDTQYF. Written as DNA, the CDR3 is TGTGCCAGCAGAAGGGGGCTAGCAGGAGATACGCAGTATTTT.

This chain joins TRBV2 and TRBJ1-4; TRBD1 matches 7 bases. CDR3 size: 14 residues. With 2 bases clipped from V and 5 bases from J, the junction kept 2 bases outside the gene matches. Germline loops: CDR1 SNHLY, CDR2 FYNNEI. CDR3 in amino acids: CASSERGRNEKLFF. CDR3 DNA: TGTGCCAGCAGTGAAAGGGGGCGGAATGAAAAACTGTTTTTT. Drawing the rest from reference TRBV2 and TRBJ1-4, the complete variable domain is EPEVTQTPSHQVTQMGQEVILRCVPISNHLYFYWYRQILGQKVEFLVSFYNNEISEKSEIFDDQFSVERPDGSNFTLKIRSTKLEDSAMYFCASSERGRNEKLFFGSGTQLSVL.

This clone came up once. The chain has TRBV2 and TRBJ2-3; TRBD1 aligns across 7 bases. The germline V gene encodes CDR1 SNHLY and CDR2 FYNNEI. With V trimmed by 7 bases and J by 3 bases, 7 bases remained unmatched. There are 14 residues in the CDR3. The chain's CDR3 is CASTWDSKTDTQYF. The CDR3 nucleotides are TGTGCCAGCACCTGGGACAGTAAGACAGATACGCAGTATTTT.

The CDR3 reads CASSFTTRSREGNGYTF. CDR3 DNA sequence: TGTGCCAGCAGCTTCACTACCAGATCGAGGGAGGGGAATGGCTACACCTTC. The chain has TRBV4-2 and TRBJ1-2; D may be TRBD1 (5 bases). Trimming took 5 bases from V and 6 from J, leaving 25 bases between them. This CDR3 has 17 residues. The germline V gene encodes CDR1 LGHNA and CDR2 YNFKEQ.

The J gene is TRBJ2-5, the V gene TRBV7-2; 9 bases align to TRBD1. This CDR3 is 14 amino acids long. V shed 6 bases and J 3 bases; nucleotides not matched to a gene: 5. From germline, CDR1 is SGHTA and CDR2 FQGNSA. For the CDR3, the DNA is TGTGCCAGCAGTTTACAGGGGGCTGAAGAGACCCAGTACTTC. Protein: CASSLQGAEETQYF.

J is TRBJ2-1 and V is TRBV6-1, with D tentatively TRBD2 (6 bases). V was cut by 10 bases and J by 8 bases, with 24 bases left in between. CDR3 size: 15 residues. CDR1 is MNHNS, CDR2 SASEGT, per germline. The CDR3 sequence is CATLKLAVWVDEQFF. CDR3 bases: TGTGCCACCCTAAAACTAGCCGTTTGGGTGGATGAGCAGTTCTTC.

The chain employs TRBV7-3 and TRBJ2-3; D gene ambiguous. This CDR3 region has 14 residues. V was pared by 1 base and J by 0 bases, with 5 bases between. Germline V gene lookup returns CDR1 SGHTA and CDR2 FQGTGA. DNA of the CDR3: TGTGCCAGCAGCTTAAGCCTAAGCACAGATACGCAGTATTTT. Translation: CASSLSLSTDTQYF.

This clone showed up just once. The V gene is TRBV29-1, the J gene TRBJ2-2; 10 bases line up with TRBD2. The CDR3 spans 15 residues. J was trimmed by 3 bases and V by 7 bases; bases with no gene match: 8. From germline, CDR1 is SQVTM and CDR2 ANQGSEA. This CDR3 is CSASSGSKDTGELFF. CDR3 in DNA: TGCAGCGCATCTAGCGGGAGTAAAGACACCGGGGAGCTGTTTTTT.

The chain is built from TRBV27 and TRBJ2-7; a weak D match, TRBD2 (5 bases). The CDR3 consists of 14 residues. V shed 2 bases and J shed 5 bases, with 13 bases lying between them. From germline, CDR1 is MNHEY and CDR2 SMNVEV (reference sequence). CDR3: CASSLGESGNEQYF. CDR3 DNA sequence: TGTGCCAGCAGTTTAGGGGAGAGTGGGAACGAGCAGTACTTC.

The rearrangement joins TRBV11-3 to TRBJ2-6; 8 bases are a match to TRBD2. Germline V gene lookup returns CDR1 SGHNT and CDR2 YENEEA. The length of the CDR3 is 16 residues. Germline trimming cut 4 bases from V and 0 bases from J; bases unmatched to any gene: 2. The CDR3 DNA follows: TGTGCCAGCAGCTGGGGGACTAGCTCTGGGGCCAACGTCCTGACTTTC. This gives the protein CASSWGTSSGANVLTF.

The CDR3 is CATSALGLSSYNEQFF. CDR3 nucleotide sequence: TGTGCCACCTCTGCCCTTGGCCTGAGCTCCTACAATGAGCAGTTCTTC. This chain uses TRBV10-3 with TRBJ2-1; D is unclear. CDR3 size: 16 residues. With 10 bases removed from V and 0 bases from J, the gap between germline ends came to 19 bases. Germline CDR1 ENHRY, CDR2 SYGVKD.

The V and J genes are TRBV28 and TRBJ2-5, with 9 bases lining up with TRBD2. V shed 2 bases and J 4 bases; nucleotides not matched to a gene: 5. Germline lookup yields CDR1 MDHEN and CDR2 SYDVKM. The CDR3 has 15 amino acids. The CDR3 bases are TGTGCCAGCAGTTTAGGCCTAGCGGGAATAGAGACCCAGTACTTC. It translates to CASSLGLAGIETQYF.

This clone showed up just once. The V gene is TRBV18, the J gene TRBJ2-5; tentative D call: TRBD2 (5 bases). Trimming took off 4 bases at V and 1 base at J, with 13 bases between the two ends. The germline V gene encodes CDR1 KGHSH and CDR2 LQKENI. The CDR3 loop spans 15 amino acids. The CDR3 DNA reads as TGTGCCAGCTCACGACAAGGGAGTTTCCAAGAGACCCAGTACTTC. It translates to CASSRQGSFQETQYF.

CDR3 bases: TGTGCCACCAGCAGATCCCGGGTCCGGGGGGATACGCAGTATTTT. Translated, it gives CATSRSRVRGDTQYF. This chain joins TRBV15 and TRBJ2-3, with TRBD2 as a possible D gene (6 bases). Germline lookup yields CDR1 LNHNV and CDR2 YYDKDF (reference sequence). Trimming took off 2 bases at V and 6 bases at J, with 15 bases between the two ends. This CDR3 contains 15 residues.

The V gene is TRBV28, the J gene TRBJ2-5, with 7 bases matching TRBD2. Germline CDR1 reads MDHEN; CDR2 reads SYDVKM. Germline trimming cut 5 bases from V and 7 bases from J; bases unmatched to any gene: 10. The CDR3 loop spans 14 amino acids. In DNA, the CDR3 is TGTGCCAGCAGTATAGCGGGCGCTGAAGGGACCCAGTACTTC. Protein product: CASSIAGAEGTQYF.

The chain employs TRBV19 and TRBJ2-5, with TRBD2 identical over 9 bases. The CDR3 runs to 16 residues. Germline assignment: CDR1 LNHDA and CDR2 SQIVND (reference sequence). The trim removed 5 bases at V and 5 bases at J, leaving 12 bases unmatched. Here the CDR3 DNA reads TGTGCCAGTAGTCCCACGGCGGGAGGGCCTCTGGAGACCCAGTACTTC. Residues: CASSPTAGGPLETQYF.

This clone was counted once. V and J are TRBV11-3 and TRBJ2-7; D is ambiguous. Deletions cut 3 bases from V and 6 bases from J, with 3 bases between. The CDR3 has 10 amino acids. CDR1 and CDR2 (germline): SGHNT, YENEEA. CDR3 residues: CASSFCEQYF. CDR3 in DNA: TGTGCCAGCAGCTTTTGCGAGCAGTACTTC.

The chain has TRBV6-1 and TRBJ2-3, with D possibly TRBD2 on 6 matching bases. The CDR3 runs 14 residues. With 8 bases removed from V and 3 bases from J, the gap between germline ends came to 15 bases. The germline gives CDR1 MNHNS, CDR2 SASEGT. The chain's CDR3 is CASGLGGETDTQYF. CDR3 coding DNA: TGTGCCAGCGGCCTGGGGGGTGAGACAGATACGCAGTATTTT.

This chain links TRBV19 with TRBJ2-6, with D perhaps TRBD1 or TRBD2 (5 bases each). The V and J ends lost 7 bases and 9 bases respectively, with 22 bases between them. This CDR3 region has 16 residues. Germline lookup yields CDR1 LNHDA and CDR2 SQIVND (reference sequence). The CDR3 sequence is CASTRRDGPSGNVLTF. The CDR3, as DNA: TGTGCCAGTACCCGCCGGGACGGACCTTCTGGCAACGTCCTGACTTTC.